Listed below are T cell receptor beta chains from one sample, sequenced in a study of vaccination and CD4 T cells after COVID-19. Antigen specificity for these receptors is unknown. TCRdb reprocessed the PCR reads via MiXCR and lists one record per CDR3 protein. The sample yields around 10,000 distinct CDR3 sequences, 35% to 45% seen once. The specimen sequenced was CD4+ T cells from blood, cultured in vitro. The receptors come from a human donor in good health. The CDR3 runs from the conserved cysteine through the conserved F or W. Each record gives: V gene, CDR3 length, clone size, J gene, D gene, CDR3 DNA, CDR3 protein. The D gene is left open where the match is weak. Clone size appears in some rows only: once, few, many, or a class for an expanded clone.

V: TRBV7-3; length: 15; size: -; J: TRBJ1-1; D: TRBD1; DNA: TGTGCCAGCAGCTTAAGGGGACAGGCCTACACTGAAGCTTTCTTT; CDR3: CASSLRGQAYTEAFF
V: TRBV30; length: 15; size: -; J: TRBJ2-3; D: TRBD1; DNA: TGTGCCTGGAGCGAGGGACAGGGTGAGGCAGATACGCAGTATTTT; CDR3: CAWSEGQGEADTQYF
V: TRBV5-1; length: 11; size: -; J: TRBJ2-3; D: -; DNA: TGCGCCAGTAAGCTCACAGATACGCAGTATTTT; CDR3: CASKLTDTQYF
V: TRBV11-2; length: 16; size: few; J: TRBJ1-1; D: -; DNA: TGTGCCAGCAGCCCCAGGAACTCGCAAATGAACACTGAAGCTTTCTTT; CDR3: CASSPRNSQMNTEAFF
V: TRBV20-1; length: 13; size: medium-sized; J: TRBJ1-1; D: -; DNA: TGCAGTGCTAGGTTCGGCGGCCTAACTGAAGCTTTCTTT; CDR3: CSARFGGLTEAFF
V: TRBV20-1; length: 15; size: few; J: TRBJ2-7; D: TRBD2; DNA: TGCAGTGCAACCGGGACTAGCGGGGCCAGCTACGAGCAGTACTTC; CDR3: CSATGTSGASYEQYF
V: TRBV28; length: 14; size: -; J: TRBJ1-3; D: -; DNA: TGTGCCAGCAGTTTCCGGGGGGCGGGAAACACCATATATTTT; CDR3: CASSFRGAGNTIYF
V: TRBV20-1; length: 17; size: few; J: TRBJ2-7; D: TRBD1; DNA: TGCAGTGCTAGATCCAACCTAGGGGGCGGAATCTCCTACGAGCAGTACTTC; CDR3: CSARSNLGGGISYEQYF
V: TRBV28; length: 15; size: -; J: TRBJ1-5; D: -; DNA: TGTGCCAGCAGTTTAGAGGCAGGGGTCGGGCAGCCCCAGCATTTT; CDR3: CASSLEAGVGQPQHF
V: TRBV28; length: 15; size: -; J: TRBJ2-3; D: -; DNA: TGTGCCAGCAGGAGAGGGTTTACTAGCACAGATACGCAGTATTTT; CDR3: CASRRGFTSTDTQYF
V: TRBV28; length: 15; size: few; J: TRBJ2-7; D: TRBD1; DNA: TGTGCCAGCAGTTTATGGCGACAGGGGGATTACGAGCAGTACTTC; CDR3: CASSLWRQGDYEQYF
V: TRBV7-6; length: 13; size: -; J: TRBJ2-1; D: -; DNA: TGTGCTAGCAGTACCGGGACAAACAATGAGCAGTTCTTC; CDR3: CASSTGTNNEQFF
V: TRBV24-1; length: 14; size: -; J: TRBJ1-1; D: -; DNA: TGTGCCACCAGTGATTTTGGGCACCCCGGGGCAGCTTTCTTT; CDR3: CATSDFGHPGAAFF
V: TRBV20-1; length: 15; size: -; J: TRBJ2-1; D: -; DNA: TGCAGTGCTAGAGAACCGGGATACTCCTACAATGAGCAGTTCTTC; CDR3: CSAREPGYSYNEQFF
V: TRBV20-1; length: 13; size: -; J: TRBJ1-1; D: -; DNA: TGCAGTGCGAAGAAGACGGTGAACACTGAAGCTTTCTTT; CDR3: CSAKKTVNTEAFF
V: TRBV20-1; length: 18; size: few; J: TRBJ2-1; D: TRBD2; DNA: TGCAGTGCCCAACTCTCCGGGACTAGCGGGAGGTGGGTCAATGAGCAGTTCTTC; CDR3: CSAQLSGTSGRWVNEQFF
V: TRBV20-1; length: 13; size: -; J: TRBJ2-3; D: -; DNA: TGCAGTGCTAGTTCGGGGAGCACAGATACGCAGTATTTT; CDR3: CSASSGSTDTQYF
V: TRBV6-4; length: 15; size: -; J: TRBJ2-1; D: TRBD2; DNA: TGTGCCAGCAGTGAAGTAGCGGGCCGATACAATGAGCAGTTCTTC; CDR3: CASSEVAGRYNEQFF
V: TRBV6-2/TRBV6-3; length: 13; size: -; J: TRBJ2-3; D: -; DNA: TGTGCCAGCAGTTACTCTCAGGTCGATACGCAGTATTTT; CDR3: CASSYSQVDTQYF
V: TRBV24-1; length: 16; size: -; J: TRBJ2-2; D: -; DNA: TGTGCCACCAGTAAGAGAGGGTTATCGAACACCGGGGAGCTGTTTTTT; CDR3: CATSKRGLSNTGELFF
V: TRBV6-1; length: 16; size: -; J: TRBJ1-2; D: -; DNA: TGTGCCAGCAGGAGAACGCGGGGCAGCGCCGGCTATGGCTACACCTTC; CDR3: CASRRTRGSAGYGYTF
V: TRBV20-1; length: 13; size: few; J: TRBJ2-2; D: -; DNA: TGCAGTGCTAGGACTACAAGCACCGGGGAGCTGTTTTTT; CDR3: CSARTTSTGELFF
V: TRBV11-1; length: 13; size: few; J: TRBJ2-5; D: -; DNA: TGTGCCAGCTCCCGAGCGGTACAAGAGACCCAGTACTTC; CDR3: CASSRAVQETQYF
V: TRBV6-1; length: 13; size: -; J: TRBJ2-1; D: -; DNA: TGTGCCAGCAGGGAACCTGTTGTGAATGAGCAGTTCTTC; CDR3: CASREPVVNEQFF
V: TRBV6-1; length: 15; size: few; J: TRBJ2-3; D: -; DNA: TGTGCCAGCGGCCGGATGGGTGTAAGCACAGATACGCAGTATTTT; CDR3: CASGRMGVSTDTQYF
V: TRBV7-9; length: 13; size: few; J: TRBJ1-6; D: -; DNA: TGTGCCAGCAGCCTCAAGGGGGGTTCACCCCTCCACTTT; CDR3: CASSLKGGSPLHF
V: TRBV7-2; length: 17; size: -; J: TRBJ2-5; D: TRBD2; DNA: TGTGCCAGCAGCTTAACCATGGGACGGACTAGTGCAGAGACCCAGTACTTC; CDR3: CASSLTMGRTSAETQYF
V: TRBV20-1; length: 18; size: -; J: TRBJ1-5; D: -; DNA: TGCAGTGCTACGGGCTTCTCGTTGGACACCCTAGGGCATCAGCCCCAGCATTTT; CDR3: CSATGFSLDTLGHQPQHF
V: TRBV5-8; length: 14; size: -; J: TRBJ2-5; D: TRBD1; DNA: TGTGCCAGCAGCGTACAGGGGTTGGAAGAGACCCAGTACTTC; CDR3: CASSVQGLEETQYF
V: TRBV20-1; length: 13; size: few; J: TRBJ2-3; D: -; DNA: TGCAGTGCCTCCGGGACCTGGGGGGATACGCAGTATTTT; CDR3: CSASGTWGDTQYF
V: TRBV20-1; length: 13; size: -; J: TRBJ2-1; D: -; DNA: TGCAGTGCTAGAGGACATCCCTACAATGAGCAGTTCTTC; CDR3: CSARGHPYNEQFF
V: TRBV28; length: 18; size: once; J: TRBJ1-2; D: TRBD1; DNA: TGTGCCAGCAGGGTAGGAGGGACAGGGGAAGAGGTCGACTATGGCTACACCTTC; CDR3: CASRVGGTGEEVDYGYTF
V: TRBV7-2; length: 14; size: -; J: TRBJ2-3; D: -; DNA: TGTGCCAGCAGCTTAGGCAGGGACCGGGATACGCAGTATTTT; CDR3: CASSLGRDRDTQYF
V: TRBV20-1; length: 13; size: once; J: TRBJ2-7; D: TRBD1; DNA: TGCAGTGCCAGGGGACAGGATACTTCCGAGCAGTACTTC; CDR3: CSARGQDTSEQYF
V: TRBV6-1; length: 16; size: few; J: TRBJ1-5; D: -; DNA: TGTGCCAGCAGACTCAGGACTACAGTAGGGAATCAGCCCCAGCATTTT; CDR3: CASRLRTTVGNQPQHF
V: TRBV6-1; length: 16; size: -; J: TRBJ1-5; D: TRBD1; DNA: TGTGCCAGCAGTGAAGCGGTACAGGGGTTGGTCCAGCCCCAGCATTTT; CDR3: CASSEAVQGLVQPQHF
V: TRBV6-2/TRBV6-3; length: 14; size: few; J: TRBJ2-1; D: -; DNA: TGTGCCAGCAGTTACTCTTGGGGCTACAATGAGCAGTTCTTC; CDR3: CASSYSWGYNEQFF
V: TRBV20-1; length: 14; size: -; J: TRBJ2-2; D: -; DNA: TGCAGTGCGGTACGCAAATGGGACACCGGGGAGCTGTTTTTT; CDR3: CSAVRKWDTGELFF
V: TRBV7-2; length: 13; size: -; J: TRBJ2-7; D: -; DNA: TGTGCCAGCAGCTGGAGCCCCTCCGGGGAGCAGTACTTC; CDR3: CASSWSPSGEQYF
V: TRBV7-9; length: 18; size: -; J: TRBJ2-7; D: -; DNA: TGTGCCAGCAGCTTATTGGGACTTCCTCCCACCGCGCCCTACGAGCAGTACTTC; CDR3: CASSLLGLPPTAPYEQYF
V: TRBV7-7; length: 12; size: -; J: TRBJ2-2; D: -; DNA: TGTGCTAGCAGTCACCCCGGCGGGGAGCTGTTTTTT; CDR3: CASSHPGGELFF
V: TRBV6-2/TRBV6-3; length: 15; size: few; J: TRBJ2-5; D: TRBD1; DNA: TGTGCCAGCAGTCACTCCGGGACAGGGCAAGAGACCCAGTACTTC; CDR3: CASSHSGTGQETQYF